A selection of T cell receptor beta chains follows, all from one sample in a study of blood T cells in healthy people across ages. In TCRdb, the 5' RACE reads were re-called with MiXCR into one record per CDR3 protein. The table includes 750,000 or so distinct CDR3 sequences, just under 25% detected once. These data were likewise used in another study, on T cells of mothers and their children.

Material for sequencing was blood. These TCRs come from a boy between 5 and 17 years old in good health. Each CDR3 is given with its conserved first and last residue. Fields, in order: clone size, V gene, D gene, J gene, CDR3 protein, CDR3 DNA. The D gene is left open where the match is weak. Part of the rows lack a size; the others show once, few, many or a class for expanded clones.

>NA|TRBV15|TRBD1|TRBJ2-7
CATRNRDRPYEQYF
TGTGCCACCAGGAACCGGGACAGGCCCTACGAGCAGTACTTC
>few|TRBV21-1|NA|TRBJ2-3
CASSKVERVPTISTDTQYF
TGTGCCAGCAGCAAAGTGGAGAGGGTTCCGACGATTTCCACAGATACGCAGTATTTT
>NA|TRBV3-1|TRBD1|TRBJ1-2
CASSRGTEGYGYTF
TGTGCCAGCAGCCGGGGGACAGAAGGCTATGGCTACACCTTC
>few|TRBV12-3/TRBV12-4|NA|TRBJ1-2
CASSFLGLADYGYTF
TGTGCCAGCAGTTTTCTGGGTCTCGCGGACTATGGCTACACCTTC
>NA|TRBV7-9|TRBD2|TRBJ2-5
CASSWTSGTPQYF
TGTGCCAGCAGCTGGACTAGCGGAACCCCCCAGTACTTC
>few|TRBV15|NA|TRBJ1-6
CATSSERAEFNSPLHF
TGTGCCACCAGCAGTGAAAGAGCGGAATTTAATTCACCCCTCCACTTT
>NA|TRBV5-1|NA|TRBJ2-1
CASSPRGGAEQFF
TGCGCCAGCAGCCCAAGGGGGGGAGCTGAGCAGTTCTTC
>few|TRBV29-1|NA|TRBJ1-1
CSVLTDNTEAFF
TGCAGCGTTCTGACAGATAACACTGAAGCTTTCTTT
>NA|TRBV6-5|NA|TRBJ2-7
CASSLEDGAYEQYF
TGTGCCAGCAGCCTAGAGGACGGGGCCTACGAGCAGTACTTC
>NA|TRBV24-1|TRBD1|TRBJ2-1
CATSDFNGQGPYSSYNEQFF
TGTGCCACCAGTGATTTTAACGGACAGGGACCTTACTCCTCCTACAATGAGCAGTTCTTC
>NA|TRBV28|TRBD2|TRBJ2-1
CASRLALDNEQFF
TGTGCCAGCCGACTAGCGTTAGACAATGAGCAGTTCTTC
>few|TRBV29-1|NA|TRBJ2-5
CSVGAAWGTQYF
TGCAGCGTTGGAGCAGCCTGGGGGACCCAGTACTTC
>NA|TRBV29-1|TRBD1|TRBJ2-7
CSAGGTGSYEQYF
TGCAGCGCTGGGGGGACAGGGTCCTACGAGCAGTACTTC
>NA|TRBV21-1|NA|TRBJ2-5
CASRRTSVRQETQYF
TGTGCCAGCAGACGAACTAGCGTAAGACAAGAGACCCAGTACTTC
>few|TRBV7-9|TRBD1|TRBJ2-4
CASTGVVAKNIQYF
TGTGCCAGTACAGGGGTCGTAGCCAAAAACATTCAGTACTTC
>NA|TRBV4-1|NA|TRBJ2-1
CASSQESPKANEQFF
TGCGCCAGCAGCCAAGAATCTCCCAAAGCCAATGAGCAGTTCTTC
>NA|TRBV27|TRBD1|TRBJ2-1
CASRQGTGGFGEQFF
TGTGCCAGCAGGCAGGGGACAGGAGGATTTGGTGAGCAGTTCTTC
>few|TRBV5-1|TRBD2|TRBJ2-7
CASSRRELAGADEQYF
TGCGCCAGCAGCAGGCGCGAACTAGCGGGAGCAGACGAGCAGTACTTC
>few|TRBV20-1|NA|TRBJ1-2
CSAPGQLLYGYTF
TGCAGTGCACCAGGACAGCTACTCTATGGCTACACCTTC
>NA|TRBV10-3|TRBD1|TRBJ2-1
CAISEYRGDRNEQFF
TGTGCCATCAGTGAGTACAGAGGGGACAGGAATGAGCAGTTCTTC
>NA|TRBV4-3|NA|TRBJ1-4
CASSHQGAGTYEKLFF
TGCGCCAGCAGCCATCAAGGTGCTGGGACCTATGAAAAACTGTTTTTT
>few|TRBV12-3/TRBV12-4|NA|TRBJ1-2
CASRLRGGGYGNTF
TGTGCCAGCAGGCTTCGCGGGGGGGGATATGGCAACACCTTC
>once|TRBV6-1|NA|TRBJ2-7
CASSEARLIRYEQYF
TGTGCCAGCAGTGAAGCGAGACTAATCCGCTACGAGCAGTACTTC
>few|TRBV29-1|TRBD2|TRBJ2-1
CSVAGGRGHEQFF
TGCAGCGTTGCGGGCGGGAGGGGGCATGAGCAGTTCTTC
>few|TRBV6-6|NA|TRBJ1-2
CASSYGVQANYGYTF
TGTGCCAGCAGTTACGGGGTCCAGGCCAACTATGGCTACACCTTC
>NA|TRBV7-9|TRBD1|TRBJ2-1
CASSPPTGVYNEQFF
TGTGCCAGCAGCCCACCGACAGGGGTGTACAATGAGCAGTTCTTC
>NA|TRBV9|NA|TRBJ2-1
CASSVDGWNEQFF
TGTGCCAGCAGCGTAGACGGTTGGAATGAGCAGTTCTTC
>NA|TRBV29-1|NA|TRBJ2-2
CSVEGPTGGELFF
TGCAGCGTTGAAGGTCCTACTGGTGGGGAGCTGTTTTTT
>few|TRBV5-1|NA|TRBJ2-7
CASSLGQGNFGYEQYF
TGCGCCAGCAGCTTAGGGCAGGGGAATTTCGGCTACGAGCAGTACTTC
>NA|TRBV7-9|TRBD2|TRBJ2-1
CASSLESGRGNNEQFF
TGTGCCAGCAGCTTAGAAAGCGGGAGGGGAAACAATGAGCAGTTCTTC
>NA|TRBV4-3|NA|TRBJ2-4
CASSQYRVADIQYF
TGCGCCAGCAGCCAATACAGGGTCGCAGACATTCAGTACTTC
>NA|TRBV12-3/TRBV12-4|TRBD1|TRBJ1-6
CASRRETGLGNSPLHF
TGTGCCAGCAGGCGCGAGACAGGGTTGGGTAATTCACCCCTCCACTTT
>NA|TRBV10-3|TRBD2|TRBJ2-3
CAIAPGGVTDTQYF
TGTGCCATCGCACCTGGGGGGGTCACAGATACGCAGTATTTT
>few|TRBV25-1|NA|TRBJ2-5
CASSVGGPELQYF
TGTGCCAGCAGTGTGGGGGGGCCGGAGCTCCAGTACTTC
>NA|TRBV5-4|NA|TRBJ1-5
CASSTNSGGPQHF
TGTGCCAGCAGTACCAACTCGGGTGGGCCCCAGCATTTT
>few|TRBV12-3/TRBV12-4|NA|TRBJ1-4
CASSSMESRHEKLFF
TGTGCCAGCAGTTCAATGGAGAGTCGGCATGAAAAACTGTTTTTT
>few|TRBV3-1|NA|TRBJ1-1
CASSQGGKETNTEAFF
TGTGCCAGCAGCCAAGGAGGGAAAGAGACGAACACTGAAGCTTTCTTT
>few|TRBV12-3/TRBV12-4|NA|TRBJ2-7
CASSWTPSSYEQYF
TGTGCCAGCAGTTGGACTCCGAGCTCCTACGAGCAGTACTTC
>NA|TRBV7-6|TRBD1|TRBJ2-1
CASTALDRGGNEQFF
TGTGCCAGCACCGCTTTGGACAGGGGAGGCAATGAGCAGTTCTTC
>NA|TRBV4-3|NA|TRBJ1-2
CASSQDIGGNYGYTF
TGCGCCAGCAGCCAAGATATTGGCGGGAACTATGGCTACACCTTC
>few|TRBV10-3|NA|TRBJ2-1
CAISDLQKGQGSEQFF
TGTGCCATCAGTGACCTCCAAAAGGGGCAGGGGAGTGAGCAGTTCTTC
>NA|TRBV13|NA|TRBJ2-7
CASSRKNYEQYF
TGTGCCAGCAGCCGTAAAAACTACGAGCAGTACTTC
>few|TRBV3-1|TRBD2|TRBJ2-5
CASSQELGTRRETQYF
TGTGCCAGCAGCCAAGAGCTAGGGACTAGGAGGGAGACCCAGTACTTC
>NA|TRBV20-1|TRBD2|TRBJ2-1
CSPSYHSGIRHEQFF
TGCAGTCCGAGTTATCATAGCGGGATAAGGCATGAGCAGTTCTTC
>NA|TRBV5-1|NA|TRBJ2-1
CASSLVAATLSSHNEQFF
TGCGCCAGCAGCTTAGTAGCGGCCACCTTGAGCTCCCACAATGAGCAGTTCTTC
>NA|TRBV5-6|NA|TRBJ2-5
CASSWPPEQETQHF
TGTGCCAGCAGCTGGCCCCCAGAACAAGAGACCCAGCACTTC
>NA|TRBV7-9|TRBD1|TRBJ1-4
CASSLPGQGGEKLFF
TGTGCCAGCAGCTTGCCCGGACAGGGTGGAGAAAAACTGTTTTTT
>NA|TRBV5-1|NA|TRBJ2-7
CASSLGGRKFSYEQYF
TGCGCCAGCAGCTTGGGGGGGCGGAAGTTCTCCTACGAGCAGTACTTC
>NA|TRBV11-2|NA|TRBJ1-1
CASSLESTEAFF
TGTGCCAGCAGCTTAGAGAGCACTGAAGCTTTCTTT
>NA|TRBV7-3|NA|TRBJ2-5
CASSLTFQETQYF
TGTGCCAGCAGCTTAACGTTTCAAGAGACCCAGTACTTC
>few|TRBV20-1|NA|TRBJ2-5
CSARERVVETQYF
TGCAGTGCTAGAGAGCGGGTAGTGGAGACCCAGTACTTC
>NA|TRBV7-9|NA|TRBJ1-1
CASSLFPGTSEAFF
TGTGCCAGCAGCTTATTTCCAGGGACAAGTGAAGCTTTCTTT
>NA|TRBV29-1|TRBD2|TRBJ2-1
CSVGTSGSAQFF
TGCAGCGTGGGGACTAGCGGGAGTGCCCAGTTCTTC